The 32 T cell receptor beta chains listed next were all sequenced from one sample in a study of blood T cell repertoires in COVID-19. Repertoires were generated with immunoSEQ multiplex PCR, while TCRdb's copy carries only in-frame clones and drops some. Here the sample spans 200,000 to 250,000 clones, roughly 84% being singletons. The specimen sequenced was peripheral blood. Every receptor here comes from a woman aged 60 to 75 with acute or convalescent COVID-19.

V and J are TRBV19 and TRBJ1-2, with D perhaps matching TRBD1 (5 bases). CDR3 length: 15 amino acids. The germline V gene encodes CDR1 LNHDA and CDR2 SQIVND (reference sequence). Trimming shortened V by 7 bases and J by 2 bases, and 17 bases separated the two germline ends. CDR3 protein: CASTETENQNYGYTF. The CDR3 nucleotides are TGTGCCAGTACCGAGACAGAGAACCAAAACTATGGCTACACCTTC.

The J gene is TRBJ2-3, the V gene TRBV6-2 or TRBV6-3; 8 nucleotides line up with TRBD2. Germline V gene sequence: CDR1 MNHEY, CDR2 SVGEGT. Trimming cost V 5 bases and J 1 base; bases outside gene matches: 8. The CDR3 covers 16 residues. CDR3 coding DNA: TGTGCCAGCAGTGACTACCAAGCGGGGGGCACAGATACGCAGTATTTT. This encodes CASSDYQAGGTDTQYF.

The rearrangement uses TRBV19 and TRBJ1-3, with a tentative D call TRBD1 (5 bases). Trimming stripped 5 bases from V and 4 bases from J, with 12 bases between. This CDR3 has 14 residues. CDR1 is LNHDA, CDR2 SQIVND, per germline (reference sequence). CDR3 sequence reads: CASSLGGPGNTIYF. CDR3 nucleotides: TGTGCCAGTAGTCTGGGGGGTCCGGGAAACACCATATATTTT.

The CDR3: CASSVSSGANEQFF. CDR3 bases: TGTGCCAGCAGCGTGTCTAGCGGGGCCAATGAGCAGTTCTTC. The chain has TRBV9 and TRBJ2-1, with 9 bases that match TRBD2. V gave up 2 bases and J gave up 6 bases; unmatched junction bases: 3. There are 14 residues in the CDR3. Germline V CDR1 and CDR2: SGDLS, YYNGEE.

The chain employs TRBV3-1 (or the pseudogene TRBV3-2) and TRBJ1-2, with D tentatively TRBD1 (5 bases). The CDR3 has 16 residues. V was clipped by 2 bases and J by 5 bases, with 18 bases between them. Germline V gene sequence: CDR1 LGHDT, CDR2 YNNKEL (reference sequence). CDR3 protein: CASSQRGPDLGYGYTF. Written as DNA, the CDR3 is TGTGCCAGCAGCCAAAGGGGCCCGGATCTTGGGTATGGCTACACCTTC.

This chain links TRBV10-3 with TRBJ2-3; D is unclear. The CDR3 is made up of 11 amino acids. The V and J ends lost 4 bases and 6 bases respectively, with 5 bases between them. Germline assignment: CDR1 ENHRY and CDR2 SYGVKD. The chain's CDR3 is CAISVRDTQYF. The DNA of the CDR3 is TGTGCCATCAGTGTACGGGATACGCAGTATTTT.

The chain couples TRBV30 to TRBJ1-1, with a weak D call TRBD1 (6 bases). Germline loops: CDR1 GTSNPN, CDR2 SVGIG (reference sequence). V lost 1 base, J lost 1 base, and 7 bases lay in between. This CDR3 has 13 residues. The DNA of the CDR3 is TGTGCCTGGAGTGAGACAGGGAACACTGAAGCTTTCTTT. Its translation: CAWSETGNTEAFF.

The chain recombines TRBV7-9 with TRBJ1-5, with 7 bases aligning to TRBD1. This CDR3 has 16 amino acids. V lost 4 bases, J lost 2 bases, and 8 bases stayed unmatched. Germline V gene data show CDR1 as SEHNR and CDR2 as FQNEAQ (reference sequence). The CDR3 DNA sequence: TGTGCCAGCAGCTACAATACGGGGACAGGCAATCAGCCCCAGCATTTT. Its protein product is CASSYNTGTGNQPQHF.

The chain uses TRBV29-1 and TRBJ1-1; D uncertain. The V end was cut by 5 bases, the J end by 0 bases, with 19 bases between. Germline assignment: CDR1 SQVTM and CDR2 ANQGSEA. The CDR3 runs 16 residues. CDR3 nucleotide sequence: TGCAGCGTTCCGAGGCGAGGGAACAGTTTGAACACTGAAGCTTTCTTT. This encodes CSVPRRGNSLNTEAFF.

This clone has only a few counts. V usage is TRBV27 and J usage is TRBJ2-7, with 8 nucleotides matching TRBD2. The junction had 3 bases not matched to a gene; V was cut back by 5 bases and J by 3 bases. CDR1 MNHEY and CDR2 SMNVEV come from the germline V gene (reference sequence). CDR3 size: 13 residues. The CDR3 is CASSPGGGYEQYF. The CDR3 bases are TGTGCCAGCAGTCCGGGGGGGGGCTACGAGCAGTACTTC.

The table lists this clone with a few counts. The chain is built from TRBV11-1 and TRBJ2-7, with TRBD2 matching over 8 bases. V lost 1 base to trimming and J lost 9 bases; unmatched junction nucleotides: 8. The CDR3 consists of 14 residues. CDR1 is SGHAT and CDR2 is FQDESV in the germline V gene (reference sequence). CDR3 coding DNA: TGTGCCAGCAGCTTAGAACCCGGGGGGGCCGGGCAGTACTTC. It specifies CASSLEPGGAGQYF.

The count of this clone is one. V gene TRBV7-8 combines with J gene TRBJ1-6; D perhaps matches TRBD1 (5 bases). Looked up from germline, CDR1 is SGHVS and CDR2 is FQNEAQ. This CDR3 region has 17 residues. V lost 5 bases to trimming and J lost 3 bases, with 17 bases between them. CDR3 region: CASSAVGGRGYNSPLHF. CDR3 coding DNA: TGTGCCAGCAGCGCCGTGGGGGGTCGGGGCTATAATTCACCCCTCCACTTT.

The V and J genes are TRBV24-1 and TRBJ2-1, with 7 positions matching TRBD2. Germline assignment: CDR1 KGHDR and CDR2 SFDVKD. Losses at the gene ends were 3 bases for V and 2 bases for J; bases not matched to a gene: 9. This CDR3 comprises 17 residues. CDR3 coding DNA: TGTGCCACCAGTGATCCTCAGGGAGGGGATGCCTACAATGAGCAGTTCTTC. It encodes CATSDPQGGDAYNEQFF.

This clone was seen a handful of times. V is TRBV9 and J is TRBJ2-2; 12 bases fit TRBD2. The germline CDR1 and CDR2 sequences are SGDLS and YYNGEE. This CDR3 has 16 residues. V was clipped by 3 bases and J by 4 bases; unmatched bases: 4. CDR3 amino acids: CASSAPLAGGTGELFF. CDR3 DNA: TGTGCCAGCAGCGCACCACTAGCGGGGGGCACCGGGGAGCTGTTTTTT.

The CDR3 region is CATSRDSRDRKSSYCSYEQYF. CDR3 bases: TGTGCCACCAGCAGAGATTCCCGCGACAGGAAAAGTTCTTACTGCTCCTACGAGCAGTACTTC. This chain links TRBV15 with TRBJ2-7; D might be TRBD1 (6 bases). The germline CDR1 and CDR2 sequences are LNHNV and YYDKDF (reference sequence). The CDR3 has 21 amino acids. The V gene lost 0 bases and the J gene lost 0 bases, with 27 bases spanning the gap.

This clone was detected a few times. The chain links TRBV14 to TRBJ1-2; D unclear. V shed 0 bases and J shed 4 bases, with 15 bases lying between them. CDR1 and CDR2 (germline): SGHDN, FVKESK. CDR3 size: 16 residues. CDR3 in DNA: TGTGCCAGCAGCCAAGATCGGCCAGGCTGGGCCTATGGCTACACCTTC. Translation: CASSQDRPGWAYGYTF.

V usage is TRBV2 and J usage is TRBJ1-2, with TRBD1 matching over 8 bases. J gave up 1 base and V 7 bases, and 11 bases lay outside the gene matches. From germline, CDR1 is SNHLY and CDR2 FYNNEI. This CDR3 comprises 16 residues. CDR3 amino acids: CASKLRDRRNNYGYTF. CDR3 nucleotides: TGTGCCAGCAAGTTAAGGGACAGGCGAAATAACTATGGCTACACCTTC.

A remark on this clone: The sample contains more than one DNA sequence encoding this CDR3. The V and J genes are TRBV7-2 and TRBJ2-5; 14 bases match TRBD2. CDR1 is SGHTA, CDR2 FQGNSA, per germline. The V gene end was trimmed by 5 bases and the J gene end by 4 bases; junction bases not matched to a gene: 0. The CDR3 is 14 amino acids. The CDR3 nucleotides are TGTGCCAGCAGCGGGACTAGCGGGGGAGAGACCCAGTACTTC. The encoded protein is CASSGTSGGETQYF.

In its sample, this clone was seen once. This rearrangement joins TRBV7-8 to TRBJ1-6; D may be TRBD1 (5 bases). There are 14 residues in the CDR3. V lost 0 bases and J 9 bases, leaving 9 bases between the germline ends. CDR1 and CDR2 from the germline V gene are SGHVS and FQNEAQ. CDR3 residues: CASSLAQTASPLHF. The DNA for the CDR3 is TGTGCCAGCAGCTTAGCTCAGACAGCTTCACCCCTCCACTTT.

This sequence joins TRBV30 and TRBJ1-6; no clear D. Germline V lookup: CDR1 GTSNPN, CDR2 SVGIG (reference sequence). Between the trimmed V and J ends, which lost 3 bases and 8 bases, there was a span of 14 bases. The CDR3 is 14 amino acids. CDR3 sequence (DNA): TGTGCCTGGAGGTGGGGTCGCGGGGATTCACCCCTCCACTTT. The encoded protein is CAWRWGRGDSPLHF.

The CDR3, as DNA: TGTGCCAGCAGCTTGAGCGGGGGGGCCTGGGATACGCAGTATTTT. This encodes CASSLSGGAWDTQYF. The rearrangement uses TRBV5-4 and TRBJ2-3; the match to TRBD2 covers 10 bases. Germline V lookup: CDR1 SGHNT, CDR2 YYREEE (reference sequence). The CDR3 runs to 15 residues. V lost 1 base to trimming and J lost 6 bases; unmatched junction nucleotides: 5.

The chain uses TRBV11-2 and TRBJ1-2; D perhaps matches TRBD1 (6 bases). V gave up 3 bases and J gave up 2 bases, with 10 bases separating them. The CDR3 is 14 residues long. Germline CDR1 reads SGHAT; CDR2 reads FQNNGV. CDR3 DNA sequence: TGTGCCAGCAGCTTGGTCCAGGGGAACTATGGCTACACCTTC. Encoded protein: CASSLVQGNYGYTF. The full variable domain, with the rest looked up from reference TRBV11-2 and TRBJ1-2, is EAGVAQSPRYKIIEKRQSVAFWCNPISGHATLYWYQQILGQGPKLLIQFQNNGVVDDSQLPKDRFSAERLKGVDSTLKIQPAKLEDSAVYLCASSLVQGNYGYTFGSGTRLTVV.

The chain uses TRBV28 and TRBJ1-6; no reliable D call. Germline assignment: CDR1 MDHEN and CDR2 SYDVKM. This CDR3 has 12 residues. Trimming removed 11 bases at V and 9 bases at J, with 14 bases between. The DNA of the CDR3 is TGTGCCGGCGGGGATCGGGGTTCACCCCTCCACTTT. Encoded protein: CAGGDRGSPLHF. Full variable domain (remainder filled in from reference TRBV28 and TRBJ1-6): DVKVTQSSRYLVKRTGEKVFLECVQDMDHENMFWYRQDPGLGLRLIYFSYDVKMKEKGDIPEGYSVSREKKERFSLILESASTNQTSMYLCAGGDRGSPLHFGNGTRLTVT.

V and J are TRBV5-1 and TRBJ1-1; 8 bases fit TRBD1. This CDR3 spans 13 amino acids. V was clipped by 7 bases and J by 6 bases; unmatched bases: 8. Per the germline V gene, CDR1 is SGHRS and CDR2 is YFSETQ. The chain's CDR3 is CASSVGQGSEAFF. The CDR3 nucleotides read TGCGCCAGCTCCGTAGGACAGGGCTCTGAAGCTTTCTTT. The complete variable domain, with remaining parts taken from reference TRBV5-1 and TRBJ1-1, reads KAGVTQTPRYLIKTRGQQVTLSCSPISGHRSVSWYQQTPGQGLQFLFEYFSETQRNKGNFPGRFSGRQFSNSRSEMNVSTLELGDSALYLCASSVGQGSEAFFGQGTRLTVV.

A remark on this clone: An end of the junction does not agree with germline; a read error may underlie this. The J gene is TRBJ1-3, the V gene TRBV7-7; D not certain. CDR3 length: 15 residues. Germline V lookup: CDR1 SSHAT, CDR2 FNYEAQ (reference sequence). The CDR3 DNA reads as TGTGCTAGCAGCTGGGCCCAAAACCCTGGAAACACCATATATTTT. Translating gives CASSWAQNPGNTIYF.

The chain is built from TRBV5-1 and TRBJ1-1; 9 bases fit TRBD1. The CDR3 runs to 14 residues. V gave up 4 bases and J gave up 5 bases; unmatched junction bases: 6. CDR1 SGHRS and CDR2 YFSETQ come from the germline V gene. DNA for the CDR3: TGCGCCAGCAGCACGGGACAGGGTTGGACTGAAGCTTTCTTT. Its protein is CASSTGQGWTEAFF. Together with reference TRBV5-1 and TRBJ1-1, the CDR3 gives the full variable domain: KAGVTQTPRYLIKTRGQQVTLSCSPISGHRSVSWYQQTPGQGLQFLFEYFSETQRNKGNFPGRFSGRQFSNSRSEMNVSTLELGDSALYLCASSTGQGWTEAFFGQGTRLTVV.

CDR3 DNA: TGTGCCTGGAACGAGCGGGGGCAGGGAGATACGCAGTATTTT. Residues: CAWNERGQGDTQYF. J is TRBJ2-3 and V is TRBV30; the match to TRBD2 covers 8 bases. The CDR3 loop spans 14 amino acids. The germline V gene encodes CDR1 GTSNPN and CDR2 SVGIG (reference sequence). V trimming: 4 bases; J trimming: 5 bases; junction bases outside the gene matches: 8.

In its sample, this clone was seen a few times. This sequence joins TRBV7-2 and TRBJ2-1; D remains ambiguous. The germline CDR1 and CDR2 sequences are SGHTA and FQGNSA. This CDR3 spans 13 amino acids. The ends were cut back, 8 bases at V and 9 bases at J, with 17 bases in the middle. The CDR3 nucleotides read TGTGCCAGCGCTATCATCCCGGGTGGTGAGCAGTTCTTC. Amino acid sequence: CASAIIPGGEQFF.

This clone was observed a single time. V usage is TRBV9 and J usage is TRBJ1-1, with 7 bases that match TRBD1. Germline V gives CDR1 SGDLS, CDR2 YYNGEE. The length of the CDR3 is 14 residues. V shed 4 bases and J 3 bases; nucleotides not matched to a gene: 6. The CDR3 nucleotides read TGTGCCAGCAGCCTTAGGGGGCGGGACACTGAAGCTTTCTTT. Amino acids: CASSLRGRDTEAFF.

This chain joins TRBV2 and TRBJ2-2, with D possibly matching TRBD2 (6 bases). The V gene's germline CDR1 is SNHLY and CDR2 FYNNEI. V lost 3 bases and J lost 0, with 11 bases in between. The CDR3 runs to 16 residues. CDR3 nucleotides: TGTGCCAGCAGTGATAAGCGGGCCTCGAACACCGGGGAGCTGTTTTTT. Encoded protein: CASSDKRASNTGELFF.

V gene TRBV2 combines with J gene TRBJ1-1; 9 nucleotides agree with TRBD1. Germline trimming cut 7 bases from V and 1 base from J; bases unmatched to any gene: 10. CDR3 size: 16 residues. Germline V gene data show CDR1 as SNHLY and CDR2 as FYNNEI. CDR3 amino acids: CASISGQGWENTEAFF. The CDR3 DNA reads TGTGCCAGCATTTCCGGACAGGGGTGGGAGAACACTGAAGCTTTCTTT.

This chain connects TRBV5-5 to TRBJ1-6, with a weak D call TRBD1 (5 bases). Trimming stripped 2 bases from V and 6 bases from J, with 15 bases between. This CDR3 spans 16 amino acids. Germline CDR1 SGHKS, CDR2 YYEKEE (reference sequence). The CDR3 DNA is TGTGCCAGCAGCTTAGACCCCGGGGGACGTAATTCACCCCTCCACTTT. Its protein product is CASSLDPGGRNSPLHF.